This T cell receptor beta chain was sequenced for a study of blood T cell repertoires in COVID-19. Whole-study context: The origin of the acute and convalescent COVID-19 samples was the United States, Italy and Spain. PBMCs, B-cell-depleted T cells, or T cells provided the cDNA or gDNA that made up the material.

This clone was detected once. Original methodology: The authors estimated nucleated cell counts from reference gene primer amplification. Measured with immunoSEQ multiplex PCR; TCRdb has only the in-frame clones, and not every one. That table is the source of V, J and clone size, and D and trimming were worked out from the DNA. Of 50,000 to 70,000 clones listed, 85% to 90% were seen once; the top ten hold more than 6%. The TCR was taken from a human donor with active COVID-19. The donor label of this sample is uncertain. The sample was peripheral blood.

The DNA of the CDR3 is TGTGCCAGCAGTTACTCGTGGGGCAGGAACACTGAAGCTTTCTTT. Its protein product is CASSYSWGRNTEAFF. The chain links TRBV6-5 to TRBJ1-1; maybe TRBD1 (5 bases). The germline V gene has CDR1 MNHEY and CDR2 SVGAGI. This CDR3 spans 15 amino acids. V was trimmed by 0 bases and J by 1 base, leaving 9 bases between them.